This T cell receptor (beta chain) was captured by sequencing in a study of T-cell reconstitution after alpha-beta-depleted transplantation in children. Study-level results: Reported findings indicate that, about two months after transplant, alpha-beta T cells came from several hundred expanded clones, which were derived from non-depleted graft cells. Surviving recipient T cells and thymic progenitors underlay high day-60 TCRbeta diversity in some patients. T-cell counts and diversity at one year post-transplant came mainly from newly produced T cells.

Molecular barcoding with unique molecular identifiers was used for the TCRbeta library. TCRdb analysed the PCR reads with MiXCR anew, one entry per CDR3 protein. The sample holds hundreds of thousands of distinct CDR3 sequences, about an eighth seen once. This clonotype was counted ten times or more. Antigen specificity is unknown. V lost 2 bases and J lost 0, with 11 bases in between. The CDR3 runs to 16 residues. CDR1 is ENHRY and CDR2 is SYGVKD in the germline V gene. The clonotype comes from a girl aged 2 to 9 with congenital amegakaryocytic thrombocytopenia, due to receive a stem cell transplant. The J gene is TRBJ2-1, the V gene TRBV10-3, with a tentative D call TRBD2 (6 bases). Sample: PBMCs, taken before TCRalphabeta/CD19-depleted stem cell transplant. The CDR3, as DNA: TGTGCCATCAGTGAGGTGGCGGGAAGCTCCTACAATGAGCAGTTCTTC. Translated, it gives CAISEVAGSSYNEQFF.